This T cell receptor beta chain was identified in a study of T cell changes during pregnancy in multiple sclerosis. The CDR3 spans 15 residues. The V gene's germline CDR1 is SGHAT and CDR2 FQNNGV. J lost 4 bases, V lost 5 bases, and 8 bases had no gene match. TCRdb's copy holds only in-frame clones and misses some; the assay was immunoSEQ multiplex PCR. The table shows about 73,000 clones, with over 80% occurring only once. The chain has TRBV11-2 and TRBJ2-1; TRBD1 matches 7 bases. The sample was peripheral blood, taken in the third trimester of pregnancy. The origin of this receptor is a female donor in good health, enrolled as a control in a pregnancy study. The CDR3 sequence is CASSRRDRPYNEQFF. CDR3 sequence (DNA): TGTGCCAGCAGCCGCAGGGACAGACCGTACAATGAGCAGTTCTTC.